Included here is one T cell receptor (beta chain) sequence, with context. This sample is part of a study of T cell changes during pregnancy in multiple sclerosis. CDR1 is ENHRY and CDR2 is SYGVKD in the germline V gene. There are 12 residues in the CDR3. V was trimmed by 10 bases and J by 4 bases, leaving 13 bases between them. TCRdb's table, derived via immunoSEQ multiplex PCR, lists solely in-frame clones and lacks some. The data show tens of thousands of clones, about 93% seen once. V and J are TRBV10-3 and TRBJ1-2; possible D gene TRBD1, 6 bases. The specimen was CD4+ T cells from peripheral blood mononuclear cells, collected in the second trimester of pregnancy. The clonotype originates from a female donor in good health, enrolled as a control in a pregnancy study. The CDR3 sequence is CATKGGGYGYTF. In nucleotides, the CDR3 is TGTGCCACCAAAGGGGGGGGCTATGGCTACACCTTC.